The 16 T cell receptor beta chains presented below share a single source sample, sequenced in a study of T cell repertoires in cytomegalovirus infection. From the reads, TCRdb called clonotypes with MiXCR, one entry per CDR3 protein. The data show roughly 60,000 distinct CDR3 sequences, around 34% seen once. For these receptors, no antigen is known. The sample taken for sequencing was PBMCs, sequenced either directly or after in vitro stimulation (not recorded which). The receptors stem from a human donor in good health (CMV status not recorded). Some clones in this sample may be carry-over from other donors' samples.

A few counts support this clonotype. The V and J genes are TRBV4-2 and TRBJ2-7, with 7 bases identical to TRBD1. CDR3 length equals 16 residues. V lost 4 bases, J lost 3 bases, and 12 bases stayed unmatched. CDR1 is LGHNA and CDR2 is YNFKEQ in the germline V gene. The DNA of the CDR3 is TGTGCCAGCAGCCCTGGTCCGGGGACAGAATACTACGAGCAGTACTTC. Residues: CASSPGPGTEYYEQYF.

In nucleotides, the CDR3 is TGCAGTGCTACAAACAGGGACCCCTATAATTCACCCCTCCACTTT. This gives the protein CSATNRDPYNSPLHF. This chain uses TRBV20-1 with TRBJ1-6; TRBD1 is a possible D gene (6 bases). The V gene's germline CDR1 is DFQATT and CDR2 SNEGSKA (reference sequence). Trimming left V 4 bases short and J 2 bases short, with 12 bases between. The CDR3 spans 15 residues.

This clonotype was picked up many times. The chain joins TRBV7-2 to TRBJ2-5; 15 nucleotides align to TRBD2. The germline V gene encodes CDR1 SGHTA and CDR2 FQGNSA. V lost 5 bases to trimming and J lost 4 bases; unmatched junction nucleotides: 8. The CDR3 has 17 amino acids. This CDR3 is CASSRTSGGGVGETQYF. The CDR3 region has the DNA TGTGCCAGCAGCCGGACTAGCGGGGGGGGTGTCGGAGAGACCCAGTACTTC.

This clonotype occurred a few times. The rearrangement links TRBV7-2 to TRBJ2-3; D call uncertain. The CDR3 runs 13 residues. V dropped 5 bases and J dropped 0 bases, with 6 bases sitting between them. Looked up from germline, CDR1 is SGHTA and CDR2 is FQGNSA. The CDR3 DNA sequence: TGTGCCAGCAGCCCGCAGAGCACAGATACGCAGTATTTT. This gives the protein CASSPQSTDTQYF.

V usage is TRBV29-1 and J usage is TRBJ2-1; TRBD1 matches at 9 bases. Germline V CDR1 and CDR2: SQVTM, ANQGSEA. CDR3 length: 13 residues. J was trimmed by 5 bases and V by 7 bases; bases with no gene match: 6. The CDR3 sequence: CSGGQGRNNEQFF. The CDR3 region has the DNA TGCAGCGGGGGACAGGGAAGGAACAATGAGCAGTTCTTC.

J is TRBJ2-3 and V is TRBV28; possibly TRBD2 for D (7 bases). Germline assignment: CDR1 MDHEN and CDR2 SYDVKM. V was pared by 1 base and J by 4 bases, with 12 bases between. This CDR3 comprises 15 residues. In DNA form, the CDR3 reads TGTGCCAGCAGTTTATCCGAGGGGGGGGCAGATACGCAGTATTTT. Translation gives CASSLSEGGADTQYF.

This sequence joins TRBV11-2 and TRBJ2-5; D is ambiguous. The CDR3 has 11 amino acids. The germline V and J ends were trimmed by 4 bases and 9 bases, with 9 bases remaining between them. Per germline, CDR1 SGHAT and CDR2 FQNNGV. The CDR3 here is CASSSLGPQYF. The CDR3 DNA follows: TGTGCCAGCAGCTCCCTTGGGCCCCAGTACTTC. The full variable domain, rest sourced from reference TRBV11-2 and TRBJ2-5, is EAGVAQSPRYKIIEKRQSVAFWCNPISGHATLYWYQQILGQGPKLLIQFQNNGVVDDSQLPKDRFSAERLKGVDSTLKIQPAKLEDSAVYLCASSSLGPQYFGPGTRLLVL.

This clonotype was detected only a few times. This sequence joins TRBV7-2 and TRBJ2-7; tentative D call: TRBD1 (6 bases). The CDR3 extends over 14 amino acids. V shed 3 bases and J shed 3 bases, with 12 bases lying between them. From germline, CDR1 is SGHTA and CDR2 FQGNSA. The CDR3 DNA is TGTGCCAGCAGCTTGCTAGGACAGAACTACGAGCAGTACTTC. Translating it yields CASSLLGQNYEQYF.

The chain carries TRBV5-1 and TRBJ2-7; D possibly uses TRBD1 or TRBD2 (5 bases each). V shed 1 base and J shed 0 bases, with 11 bases lying between them. Looked up from germline, CDR1 is SGHRS and CDR2 is YFSETQ. The CDR3 runs 15 residues. CDR3 protein: CASSLYGAASYEQYF. The CDR3 DNA follows: TGCGCCAGCAGCTTGTACGGGGCGGCCTCCTACGAGCAGTACTTC. The whole variable domain, filled in from reference TRBV5-1 and TRBJ2-7, reads KAGVTQTPRYLIKTRGQQVTLSCSPISGHRSVSWYQQTPGQGLQFLFEYFSETQRNKGNFPGRFSGRQFSNSRSEMNVSTLELGDSALYLCASSLYGAASYEQYFGPGTRLTVT.

This clonotype was seen a handful of times. The V and J genes are TRBV27 and TRBJ1-1; D is possibly TRBD1 (5 bases). CDR3 length equals 13 residues. Germline V lookup: CDR1 MNHEY, CDR2 SMNVEV (reference sequence). Trimming removed 6 bases from V and 4 bases from J, with 12 bases in between. CDR3: CASRLNRGTEAFF. The CDR3 nucleotides are TGTGCCAGCAGACTAAATAGGGGCACTGAAGCTTTCTTT.

The chain links TRBV18 to TRBJ2-7; D might be TRBD1 (5 bases). The CDR3 sequence is 14 residues long. The V gene lost 6 bases and the J gene lost 7 bases, with 19 bases spanning the gap. Germline CDR1 reads KGHSH; CDR2 reads LQKENI. The CDR3 DNA reads as TGTGCCAGCTCCCGAGTAGGGGCAGGCCGAGAGCAGTACTTC. Its protein product is CASSRVGAGREQYF.

Only a few counts were recorded for this clonotype. The chain recombines TRBV11-1 with TRBJ2-1, with D possibly being TRBD2 (5 bases). V was trimmed by 5 bases and J by 5 bases, leaving 16 bases between them. Germline V CDR1 and CDR2: SGHAT, FQDESV (reference sequence). The CDR3 is 15 residues long. Here the CDR3 reads CASSPRGSENNEQFF. DNA for the CDR3: TGTGCCAGCAGCCCCCGGGGAAGCGAAAACAATGAGCAGTTCTTC. The whole variable domain, remainder taken from reference TRBV11-1 and TRBJ2-1, is EAEVAQSPRYKITEKSQAVAFWCDPISGHATLYWYRQILGQGPELLVQFQDESVVDDSQLPKDRFSAERLKGVDSTLKIQPAELGDSAMYLCASSPRGSENNEQFFGPGTRLTVL.

This clonotype was counted between two and nine times. The chain joins TRBV7-6 to TRBJ1-2; D gene unclear. CDR3 length: 13 residues. CDR1 and CDR2 (germline): SGHVS, FNYEAQ. The V end was cut by 5 bases, the J end by 8 bases, with 15 bases between. Here the CDR3 DNA reads TGTGCCAGCAGCCAAAAAGGGTTGTTGGGCTACACCTTC. Amino acids: CASSQKGLLGYTF.

The J gene is TRBJ2-7, the V gene TRBV19, with TRBD2 as a possible D gene (5 bases). The V end was cut by 5 bases, the J end by 0 bases, with 14 bases between. This CDR3 is 15 amino acids long. Per germline, CDR1 LNHDA and CDR2 SQIVND (reference sequence). CDR3 sequence reads: CASSPFRESSYEQYF. The CDR3 DNA reads TGTGCCAGTAGTCCCTTCCGGGAAAGCTCCTACGAGCAGTACTTC.

This sequence joins TRBV19 and TRBJ2-7; D call uncertain. The CDR3 is 13 residues long. The V gene's germline CDR1 is LNHDA and CDR2 SQIVND (reference sequence). V lost 5 bases and J 2 bases, leaving 10 bases between the germline ends. CDR3 sequence: CASSQNGAYEQYF. In nucleotides, the CDR3 is TGTGCCAGTAGTCAGAACGGAGCCTACGAGCAGTACTTC.

V is TRBV2 and J is TRBJ1-2; TRBD1 matches 8 bases. Per germline, CDR1 SNHLY and CDR2 FYNNEI. The junction had 9 bases not matched to a gene; V was cut back by 9 bases and J by 0 bases. There are 15 residues in the CDR3. CDR3 loop: CASPRDRSSNYGYTF. Written as DNA, the CDR3 is TGTGCCAGTCCTAGGGACAGGAGTTCTAACTATGGCTACACCTTC. The full variable domain, rest sourced from reference TRBV2 and TRBJ1-2, is EPEVTQTPSHQVTQMGQEVILRCVPISNHLYFYWYRQILGQKVEFLVSFYNNEISEKSEIFDDQFSVERPDGSNFTLKIRSTKLEDSAMYFCASPRDRSSNYGYTFGSGTRLTVV.